The sequence of this T cell receptor beta chain was determined in a study of T cells in Graves' hyperthyroidism and ophthalmopathy. The wider study: The initial diagnosis was the point when peripheral blood was collected, ahead of any treatment. Notes on the study in general: In blood, most of the thyroid clonotypes expanded above 0.001 were also present.

Amplification of TCR beta CDR3 regions used RNA as the template. The study used the HTBI primer set for a first-round RT-PCR of the TCR CDR3. TCRdb fed the multiplex PCR reads into MiXCR, producing one record per CDR3 protein. The data show almost 350,000 distinct CDR3 sequences, over 15% seen once. Of note for this clonotype: No antigen is known for it.

Every diagnosis used clinical symptoms, serum thyroxine and TRAb, thyroid ultrasound and orbital computed tomography. The germline CDR1 and CDR2 sequences are LGHNA and YNFKEQ. Deletions cut 4 bases from V and 0 bases from J, with 13 bases between. The CDR3 extends over 15 amino acids. Material for sequencing was blood. This rearrangement joins TRBV4-2 to TRBJ2-7; D is unresolved. The clonotype was recovered from a woman between 40 and 55 years old with Graves' ophthalmopathy. The CDR3 loop is CASSPMSLSSYEQYF. In nucleotides, the CDR3 is TGTGCCAGCAGCCCAATGTCCCTAAGCTCCTACGAGCAGTACTTC.